A few counts support the clone carrying this T cell receptor beta chain. Its antigen is as yet unknown. The entry originates in a study of T-cell reconstitution after alpha-beta-depleted transplantation in children. Study conclusions and caveats: Surviving recipient T cells and intrathymic progenitors accounted for some patients' high TCRbeta diversity at day 60. T-cell numbers and diversity one year post-transplant derived largely from freshly generated T cells. In patients about two months after transplant, alpha-beta T cells reportedly arose from several hundred expanded graft clones.

TCRbeta library construction was performed incorporating unique molecular identifiers. TCRdb passed the PCR reads through MiXCR, listing each CDR3 protein once. The data hold a few hundred thousand distinct CDR3 sequences, with roughly 43% observed a single time. V was cut by 4 bases and J by 10 bases, with 17 bases left in between. The CDR3 is made up of 14 amino acids. The germline gives CDR1 ENHRY, CDR2 SYGVKD. This chain connects TRBV10-3 to TRBJ2-1; a weak D match, TRBD1 (7 bases). The specimen comprised PBMCs, sampled before TCRalphabeta/CD19-depleted stem cell transplant. The clonotype comes from a girl aged 2-9 years with aplastic anemia, due to receive a stem cell transplant. Here the CDR3 DNA reads TGTGCCATCAGTGGGGTCCGGCGGGACAGCGAGCAGTTCTTC. This codes for CAISGVRRDSEQFF.